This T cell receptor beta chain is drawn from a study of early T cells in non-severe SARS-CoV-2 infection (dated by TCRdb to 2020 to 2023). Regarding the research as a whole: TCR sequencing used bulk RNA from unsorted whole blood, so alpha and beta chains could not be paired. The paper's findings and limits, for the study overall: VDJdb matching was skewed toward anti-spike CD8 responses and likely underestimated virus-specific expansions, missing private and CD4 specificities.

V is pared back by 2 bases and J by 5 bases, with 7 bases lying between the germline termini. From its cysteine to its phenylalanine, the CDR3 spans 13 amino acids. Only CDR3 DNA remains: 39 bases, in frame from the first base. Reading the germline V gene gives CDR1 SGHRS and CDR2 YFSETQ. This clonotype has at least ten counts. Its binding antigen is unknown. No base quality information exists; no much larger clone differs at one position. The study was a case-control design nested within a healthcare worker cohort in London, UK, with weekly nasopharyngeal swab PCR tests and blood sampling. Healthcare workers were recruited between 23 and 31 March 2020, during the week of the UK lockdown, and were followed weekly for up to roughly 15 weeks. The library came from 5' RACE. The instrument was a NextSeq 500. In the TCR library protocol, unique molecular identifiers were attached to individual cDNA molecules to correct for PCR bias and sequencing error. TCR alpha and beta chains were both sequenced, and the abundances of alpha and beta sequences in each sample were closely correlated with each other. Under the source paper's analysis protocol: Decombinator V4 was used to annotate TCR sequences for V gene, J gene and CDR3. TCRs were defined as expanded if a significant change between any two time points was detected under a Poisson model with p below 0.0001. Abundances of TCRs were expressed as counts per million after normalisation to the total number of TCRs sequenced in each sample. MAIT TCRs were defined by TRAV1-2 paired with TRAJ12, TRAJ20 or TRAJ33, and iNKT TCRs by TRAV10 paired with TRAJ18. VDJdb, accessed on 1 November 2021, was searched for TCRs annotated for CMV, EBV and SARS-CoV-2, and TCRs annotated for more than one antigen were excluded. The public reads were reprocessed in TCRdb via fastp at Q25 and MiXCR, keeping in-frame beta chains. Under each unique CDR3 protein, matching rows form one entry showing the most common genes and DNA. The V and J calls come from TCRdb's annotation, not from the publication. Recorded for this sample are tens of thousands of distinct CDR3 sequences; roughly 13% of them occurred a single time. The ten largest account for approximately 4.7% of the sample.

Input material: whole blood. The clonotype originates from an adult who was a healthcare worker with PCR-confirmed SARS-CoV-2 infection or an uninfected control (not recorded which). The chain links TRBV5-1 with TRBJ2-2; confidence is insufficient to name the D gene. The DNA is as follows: TGCGCCAGCAGCTTAGGAGAAACCGGGGAGCTGTTTTTT. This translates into CASSLGETGELFF.